One sample yielded the 3 T cell receptor beta chains listed below, sequenced in a study of blood T cell repertoires in COVID-19. Using immunoSEQ multiplex PCR, the repertoire was profiled, and TCRdb retains in-frame clones only, with some absent. The table shows about 68,000 clones, with roughly nine tenths occurring only once. The sequencing input was peripheral blood. All receptors come from a woman aged 50 to 60 with COVID-19, enrolled during active disease.

The chain is built from TRBV5-1 and TRBJ2-3; weak D call: TRBD1 (6 bases). The CDR3 covers 15 residues. The V gene's germline CDR1 is SGHRS and CDR2 YFSETQ. V lost 4 bases to trimming and J lost 6 bases, with 18 bases between them. The CDR3 DNA is TGCGCCAGCAGCCCCCCGATGGACAGCTGGGATACGCAGTATTTT. Protein product: CASSPPMDSWDTQYF.

V gene TRBV19 combines with J gene TRBJ2-7; 9 positions match TRBD2. Germline V CDR1 and CDR2: LNHDA, SQIVND (reference sequence). The V segment lost 6 bases and the J segment 0 bases; nucleotides outside the gene matches: 3. CDR3 length: 14 residues. This CDR3 reads CASRLAGTSYEQYF. CDR3 DNA sequence: TGTGCCAGTAGACTAGCGGGTACCTCCTACGAGCAGTACTTC.

The chain combines TRBV9 with TRBJ2-7, with TRBD2 identical over 8 bases. Germline assignment: CDR1 SGDLS and CDR2 YYNGEE. The V segment lost 0 bases and the J segment 4 bases; nucleotides outside the gene matches: 6. This CDR3 contains 15 residues. Here the CDR3 reads CASSVGSGNSYEQYF. In nucleotides, the CDR3 is TGTGCCAGCAGCGTAGGTAGCGGGAACTCTTACGAGCAGTACTTC.